The 20 T cell receptor beta chains reported below all come from one sample, sequenced in a study of blood T cell repertoires in COVID-19. TCRdb keeps only in-frame clones here, not all; method: immunoSEQ multiplex PCR. The profile shows roughly 160,000 clones, about 80% of them singletons. The sample comprised PBMCs or T cells enriched from blood (not recorded which). The receptors were gathered from a man aged 45 to 65 who had recovered from COVID-19.

The table lists this clone with many counts. Here the CDR3 DNA reads TGTGCCAGCAGAGCACAGGGGGCCCATAACTATGGCTACACCTTC. It encodes CASRAQGAHNYGYTF. This chain uses TRBV2 with TRBJ1-2; 9 nucleotides agree with TRBD1. The CDR3 runs to 15 residues. After removal of 6 bases from V and 1 base from J, the junction contained 6 bases not matched to a gene. The germline CDR1 and CDR2 sequences are SNHLY and FYNNEI.

The J gene is TRBJ2-7, the V gene TRBV19, with 13 bases aligning to TRBD2. The CDR3 contains 18 residues. The germline gives CDR1 LNHDA, CDR2 SQIVND (reference sequence). After removal of 3 bases from V and 4 bases from J, the junction contained 12 bases not matched to a gene. DNA for the CDR3: TGTGCCAGTAGTATCACCCACGTTACTAGCGGGAGGGTTTACGAGCAGTACTTC. Amino acids: CASSITHVTSGRVYEQYF.

The J gene is TRBJ2-2, the V gene TRBV5-1, with TRBD1 matching over 7 bases. The germline CDR1 and CDR2 sequences are SGHRS and YFSETQ. The CDR3 consists of 16 residues. V lost 5 bases, J lost 3 bases, and 10 bases stayed unmatched. The CDR3 is CASSLRTGWDTGELFF. The CDR3 DNA reads as TGCGCCAGCAGTCTCAGGACAGGTTGGGACACCGGGGAGCTGTTTTTT.

This clone turned up a few times. The rearrangement uses TRBV19 and TRBJ2-3, with 7 bases lining up with TRBD1. Germline V CDR1 and CDR2: LNHDA, SQIVND (reference sequence). Trimming at V came to 10 bases and at J to 0 bases, leaving 7 bases not matched to a gene. This CDR3 contains 14 residues. Written as DNA, the CDR3 is TGTGCCACCGTCGGACAGGCTAGCACAGATACGCAGTATTTT. Its translation is CATVGQASTDTQYF.

This clone has just a few counts. The rearrangement joins TRBV2 to TRBJ2-7; possible D gene TRBD2, 6 bases. From germline, CDR1 is SNHLY and CDR2 FYNNEI. CDR3 length: 14 residues. The V gene lost 6 bases and the J gene lost 2 bases, with 14 bases spanning the gap. CDR3 coding DNA: TGTGCCAGCAGCGCGGACTACCCAGCCTACGAGCAGTACTTC. As protein: CASSADYPAYEQYF.

The gene calls are TRBV28 and TRBJ2-2; 8 bases map to TRBD1. Trimming took 4 bases from V and 5 from J; bases not matched to a gene: 6. Germline CDR1 and CDR2: MDHEN and SYDVKM. This CDR3 comprises 15 residues. The CDR3 reads CASSSDWTGTGELFF. The CDR3 bases are TGTGCCAGCAGTTCCGATTGGACAGGGACCGGGGAGCTGTTTTTT. Combining the CDR3 with reference TRBV28 and TRBJ2-2 gives the whole variable domain DVKVTQSSRYLVKRTGEKVFLECVQDMDHENMFWYRQDPGLGLRLIYFSYDVKMKEKGDIPEGYSVSREKKERFSLILESASTNQTSMYLCASSSDWTGTGELFFGEGSRLTVL.

The chain combines TRBV28 with TRBJ1-4, with D tentatively TRBD1 (6 bases). The CDR3 is made up of 11 amino acids. Germline CDR1 and CDR2: MDHEN and SYDVKM. Deletions cut 4 bases from V and 13 bases from J, with 10 bases between. CDR3 DNA: TGTGCCAGCAGTTACAGGGCTATACTGTTTTTT. Translated, it gives CASSYRAILFF.

The chain carries TRBV7-6 and TRBJ2-3, with TRBD2 identical over 8 bases. Per germline, CDR1 SGHVS and CDR2 FNYEAQ. V was pared by 1 base and J by 4 bases, with 7 bases of the junction left unmatched. The CDR3 has 16 amino acids. CDR3 loop: CASSLGLAGNADTQYF. CDR3 DNA: TGTGCCAGCAGCTTAGGCCTAGCGGGCAACGCAGATACGCAGTATTTT.

This chain uses TRBV24-1 with TRBJ2-1, with 8 bases matching TRBD2. V shed 1 base and J 0 bases; nucleotides not matched to a gene: 7. Per germline, CDR1 KGHDR and CDR2 SFDVKD. The CDR3 loop spans 18 amino acids. CDR3 bases: TGTGCCACCAGTGATTTATGGACTAGCCCCAGCTCCTACAATGAGCAGTTCTTC. Protein product: CATSDLWTSPSSYNEQFF.

This chain joins TRBV6-6 and TRBJ1-6; D possibly corresponds to TRBD1 (5 bases). Germline assignment: CDR1 MNHNY and CDR2 SVGAGI (reference sequence). Trimming removed 2 bases from V and 8 bases from J, with 13 bases in between. The CDR3 has 15 residues. CDR3 coding DNA: TGTGCCAGCAGTTACGACAGCGACTGGGATTCACCCCTCCACTTT. Protein: CASSYDSDWDSPLHF.

This clone occurred a few times. The chain combines TRBV5-6 with TRBJ2-1, with 11 nucleotides matching TRBD1. With V trimmed by 0 bases and J by 1 base, 3 bases remained unmatched. Germline loops: CDR1 SGHDT, CDR2 YYEEEE. The length of the CDR3 is 17 residues. The CDR3 region is CASSLAGQGVSYNEQFF. CDR3 in DNA: TGTGCCAGCAGCTTGGCGGGACAGGGGGTTTCCTACAATGAGCAGTTCTTC.

The J gene is TRBJ2-3, the V gene TRBV19, with 10 bases lining up with TRBD2. The CDR3 consists of 16 residues. CDR1 and CDR2 from the germline V gene are LNHDA and SQIVND (reference sequence). V shed 1 base and J 0 bases; nucleotides not matched to a gene: 1. CDR3 in amino acids: CASSIVTSGSTDTQYF. The DNA of the CDR3 is TGTGCCAGTAGTATAGTGACTAGCGGGAGCACAGATACGCAGTATTTT.

V usage is TRBV7-9 and J usage is TRBJ1-5; 8 nucleotides agree with TRBD1. Germline V CDR1 and CDR2: SEHNR, FQNEAQ (reference sequence). This CDR3 contains 15 residues. V lost 5 bases and J lost 7; bases outside the gene matches: 10. DNA for the CDR3: TGTGCCAGCAGCGGTCCGGGGACAGGAGGCCAGCCCCAGCATTTT. Its translation: CASSGPGTGGQPQHF.

The chain links TRBV7-9 to TRBJ2-7; 8 nucleotides align to TRBD1. In germline, CDR1 is SEHNR, CDR2 FQNEAQ (reference sequence). The junction had 14 bases not matched to a gene; V was cut back by 7 bases and J by 9 bases. This CDR3 spans 14 amino acids. CDR3: CASTTRTGQMGQYF. The DNA of the CDR3 is TGTGCCAGCACAACGAGGACAGGGCAGATGGGGCAGTACTTC.

Written as DNA, the CDR3 is TGTGCCAGCAGTTATGACCCTAGCGGGAGCGTCGATGAGCAGTTCTTC. Protein sequence: CASSYDPSGSVDEQFF. The V and J genes are TRBV6-2 or TRBV6-3 and TRBJ2-1, with 10 positions matching TRBD2. The V and J ends lost 3 bases and 8 bases, in that order; junction bases with no gene match: 10. This CDR3 has 16 residues. The germline gives CDR1 MNHEY, CDR2 SVGEGT.

The chain's CDR3 is CASSSRRDSYNEQFF. CDR3 in DNA: TGTGCCAGCAGTTCCCGACGGGACAGCTACAATGAGCAGTTCTTC. The rearrangement joins TRBV14 to TRBJ2-1; 7 nucleotides line up with TRBD1. Germline trimming cut 6 bases from V and 3 bases from J; bases unmatched to any gene: 8. Germline CDR1 is SGHDN and CDR2 is FVKESK. This CDR3 comprises 15 residues.

This chain links TRBV20-1 with TRBJ2-7, with 7 bases matching TRBD1. V gave up 3 bases and J gave up 7 bases; unmatched junction bases: 18. Germline-derived CDR1 and CDR2 are DFQATT and SNEGSKA (reference sequence). The CDR3 has 16 amino acids. The DNA for the CDR3 is TGCAGTGCTAGTGGGCTTAAAGGGACAGCGGACGGGGAGCAGTACTTC. It codes for CSASGLKGTADGEQYF.

The V call is TRBV14, the J call TRBJ1-2; TRBD1 matches at 10 bases. The CDR3 contains 16 residues. V trimming: 1 base; J trimming: 5 bases; junction bases outside the gene matches: 7. Germline V CDR1 and CDR2: SGHDN, FVKESK. The CDR3 spells CASSQVGDRGRYGYTF. The CDR3 coding sequence is TGTGCCAGCAGCCAAGTGGGGGACAGGGGTCGATATGGCTACACCTTC.

V usage is TRBV7-8 and J usage is TRBJ1-5; TRBD1 aligns across 9 bases. Trimming cost V 0 bases and J 1 base; bases outside gene matches: 1. Germline V gene data show CDR1 as SGHVS and CDR2 as FQNEAQ. CDR3 length: 16 amino acids. CDR3 sequence: CASSLAGTGSNQPQHF. In nucleotides, the CDR3 is TGTGCCAGCAGCTTAGCAGGGACAGGGAGCAATCAGCCCCAGCATTTT.

V gene TRBV21-1 combines with J gene TRBJ1-2; the D call TRBD1 from the table was never checked on the DNA. TRBV21-1 is described as a pseudogene. The CDR3 covers 15 residues. The CDR3 is CASSKQPTPNYGYTF. In DNA form, the CDR3 reads TGTGCCAGCAGCAAACAACCGACACCCAACTATGGCTACACCTTC.